Listed below are T cell receptor beta chains from one sample, sequenced in a study of cytomegalovirus exposure and HLA in healthy donors. Data came from immunoSEQ multiplex PCR; TCRdb stores just in-frame clones and leaves some out. The sample lists 200,000 or so clones; roughly 87% were seen once. Sequencing was done on a sample of PBMCs. Receptors originate from a woman in her late teens or twenties in good health and CMV-seropositive. Each CDR3 is given with its conserved first and last residue. Each record gives: CDR3 protein, CDR3 DNA, J gene, CDR3 length, clone size, V gene, D gene. The D gene is left open where the match is weak. A clone size is listed for some rows: how often the clone was seen (once, few, many), or a class if it is expanded.

cdr3_aa: CASSEGRGSSYGYTF
cdr3_nt: TGTGCCAGCAGTGAAGGGAGGGGCTCCAGCTATGGCTACACCTTC
j_call: TRBJ1-2
cdr3_length: 15
clone_size: .
v_call: TRBV6-1
d_call: .

cdr3_aa: CASSYSGRSVDTQYF
cdr3_nt: TGTGCCAGCAGTTATAGCGGGAGGAGTGTGGATACGCAGTATTTT
j_call: TRBJ2-3
cdr3_length: 15
clone_size: .
v_call: TRBV6-5
d_call: TRBD2

cdr3_aa: CASSMASGVYNEQFF
cdr3_nt: TGTGCCAGTAGTATGGCTAGCGGGGTATACAATGAGCAGTTCTTC
j_call: TRBJ2-1
cdr3_length: 15
clone_size: once
v_call: TRBV19
d_call: TRBD2

cdr3_aa: CASTPDRVEAFF
cdr3_nt: TGTGCCAGCACACCGGACAGGGTTGAAGCTTTCTTT
j_call: TRBJ1-1
cdr3_length: 12
clone_size: .
v_call: TRBV6-6
d_call: TRBD1

cdr3_aa: CASSPPTPGTAGSYEQYF
cdr3_nt: TGTGCCAGCTCACCACCGACCCCCGGGACTGCGGGATCCTACGAGCAGTACTTC
j_call: TRBJ2-7
cdr3_length: 18
clone_size: .
v_call: TRBV18
d_call: .

cdr3_aa: CASSQVVQPTKDGYTF
cdr3_nt: TGTGCCAGCAGCCAAGTGGTACAGCCGACAAAGGATGGCTACACCTTC
j_call: TRBJ1-2
cdr3_length: 16
clone_size: .
v_call: TRBV14
d_call: .

cdr3_aa: CASSLGLAGSQETQYF
cdr3_nt: TGCGCCAGCAGCTTGGGACTAGCGGGCTCCCAAGAGACCCAGTACTTC
j_call: TRBJ2-5
cdr3_length: 16
clone_size: .
v_call: TRBV5-1
d_call: TRBD2

cdr3_aa: CSVEDEPEPNYGYTF
cdr3_nt: TGCAGCGTTGAAGATGAACCAGAACCTAACTATGGCTACACCTTC
j_call: TRBJ1-2
cdr3_length: 15
clone_size: .
v_call: TRBV29-1
d_call: .

cdr3_aa: CASSPAGEGARIEQFF
cdr3_nt: TGTGCCAGCAGCCCCGCCGGAGAGGGGGCAAGGATTGAGCAGTTCTTC
j_call: TRBJ2-1
cdr3_length: 16
clone_size: .
v_call: TRBV5-4
d_call: TRBD1

cdr3_aa: CTSSHVAGGPSDTQYF
cdr3_nt: TGCACCAGCAGCCATGTAGCGGGAGGGCCATCAGATACGCAGTATTTT
j_call: TRBJ2-3
cdr3_length: 16
clone_size: .
v_call: TRBV1
d_call: .

cdr3_aa: CASSSSGVPYEQYF
cdr3_nt: TGTGCCAGCAGCTCTAGCGGGGTACCCTACGAGCAGTACTTC
j_call: TRBJ2-7
cdr3_length: 14
clone_size: .
v_call: TRBV7-6
d_call: TRBD2

cdr3_aa: CASREDRGNEKLFF
cdr3_nt: TGTGCCAGTAGGGAGGACAGGGGTAATGAAAAACTGTTTTTT
j_call: TRBJ1-4
cdr3_length: 14
clone_size: .
v_call: TRBV19
d_call: TRBD1

cdr3_aa: CASSAFWQAVATNEKLFF
cdr3_nt: TGTGCCAGCAGCGCCTTTTGGCAGGCAGTTGCAACTAATGAAAAACTGTTTTTT
j_call: TRBJ1-4
cdr3_length: 18
clone_size: .
v_call: TRBV7-9
d_call: .